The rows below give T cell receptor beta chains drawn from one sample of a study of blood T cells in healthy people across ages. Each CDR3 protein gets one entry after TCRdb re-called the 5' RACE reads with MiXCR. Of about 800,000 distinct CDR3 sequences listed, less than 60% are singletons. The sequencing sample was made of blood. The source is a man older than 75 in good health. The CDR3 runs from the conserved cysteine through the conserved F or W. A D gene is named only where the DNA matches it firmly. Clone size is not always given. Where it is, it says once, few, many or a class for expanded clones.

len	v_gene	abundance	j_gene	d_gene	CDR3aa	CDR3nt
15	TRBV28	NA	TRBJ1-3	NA	CASNSARVAGNTIYF	TGTGCCAGCAATTCAGCCAGAGTGGCCGGAAACACCATATATTTT
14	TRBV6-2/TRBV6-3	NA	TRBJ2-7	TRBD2	CASTASGHSYEQYF	TGTGCCAGCACCGCTAGCGGTCACTCCTACGAGCAGTACTTC
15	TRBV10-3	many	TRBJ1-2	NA	CAISEDAGPDYGYTF	TGTGCCATCAGTGAGGATGCGGGGCCCGACTATGGCTACACCTTC
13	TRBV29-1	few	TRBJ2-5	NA	CSGAVWAQETQYF	TGCAGCGGCGCAGTGTGGGCCCAGGAGACCCAGTACTTC
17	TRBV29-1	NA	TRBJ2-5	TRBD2	CSVPGLAGGPYGNEQYF	TGCAGCGTTCCCGGACTAGCGGGAGGGCCTTATGGGAATGAGCAGTACTTC
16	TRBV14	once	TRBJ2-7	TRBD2	CASSPIASAGVYEQYF	TGTGCCAGCAGCCCCATTGCTTCTGCGGGAGTCTACGAGCAGTACTTC
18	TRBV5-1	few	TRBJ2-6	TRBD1	CASSLAQGARSGANVLTF	TGCGCCAGCAGCTTGGCACAGGGGGCCAGGTCTGGGGCCAACGTCCTGACTTTC
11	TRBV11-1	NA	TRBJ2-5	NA	CASSFKDEQYF	TGTGCCAGCAGCTTTAAGGATGAGCAGTACTTC
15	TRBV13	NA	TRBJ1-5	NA	CASSSGQNSNQPQHF	TGTGCCAGCAGCTCCGGACAGAATAGCAATCAGCCCCAGCATTTT
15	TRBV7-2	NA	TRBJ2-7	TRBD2	CASSRSGSSYNEQYF	TGTGCCAGCAGTCGTAGCGGGAGCTCCTACAATGAGCAGTACTTC
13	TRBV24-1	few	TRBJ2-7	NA	CATSEPGGEEQYF	TGTGCCACCAGTGAACCGGGGGGCGAAGAGCAGTACTTC
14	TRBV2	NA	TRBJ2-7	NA	CASSEVLRVGEQYF	TGTGCCAGCAGTGAAGTTCTAAGGGTTGGCGAGCAGTACTTC
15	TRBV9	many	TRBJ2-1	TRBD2	CASSGLDLAGYEQFF	TGTGCCAGCAGCGGACTGGACTTAGCGGGCTATGAGCAGTTCTTC
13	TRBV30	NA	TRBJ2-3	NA	CARSKQGTDTQYF	TGTGCCAGGAGTAAGCAGGGAACAGATACGCAGTATTTT
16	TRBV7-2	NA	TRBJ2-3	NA	CASSLLRGGRTDTQYF	TGTGCCAGCAGCTTATTGCGAGGGGGGCGAACAGATACGCAGTATTTT
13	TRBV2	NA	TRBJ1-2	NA	CASSATGGFGYTF	TGTGCCAGCAGTGCAACTGGGGGGTTTGGCTACACCTTC
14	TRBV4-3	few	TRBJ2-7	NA	CASSQDLSFYEQYF	TGCGCCAGCAGCCAAGATCTCAGTTTTTACGAGCAGTACTTC
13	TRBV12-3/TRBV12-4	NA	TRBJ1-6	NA	CASSPSNHSPLHF	TGTGCCAGCAGTCCCTCTAACCATTCACCCCTCCACTTT
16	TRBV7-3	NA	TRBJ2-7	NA	CASSPAPDVGAYEQYF	TGTGCCAGCAGCCCAGCCCCCGACGTAGGAGCCTACGAGCAGTACTTC
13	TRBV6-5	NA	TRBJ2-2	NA	CASSYGESGELFF	TGTGCCAGCAGTTACGGGGAGTCCGGGGAGCTGTTTTTT
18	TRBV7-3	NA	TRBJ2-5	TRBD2	CASSHQPGTSGIQETQYF	TGTGCCAGCAGCCACCAGCCCGGGACTAGCGGGATCCAAGAGACCCAGTACTTC
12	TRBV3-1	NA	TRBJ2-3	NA	CASSYLEDTQYF	TGTGCCAGCAGTTACCTTGAAGATACGCAGTATTTT
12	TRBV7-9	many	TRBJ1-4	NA	CASSSAGEKLFF	TGTGCCAGCAGCTCCGCAGGGGAAAAACTGTTTTTT
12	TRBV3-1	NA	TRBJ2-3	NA	CASSQETGTQYF	TGTGCCAGCAGCCAAGAAACCGGTACGCAGTATTTT
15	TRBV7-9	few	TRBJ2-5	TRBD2	CASSLSAGGPETQYF	TGTGCCAGCAGCTTAAGCGCGGGAGGGCCGGAGACCCAGTACTTC
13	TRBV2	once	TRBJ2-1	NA	CASSAGSCNEQFF	TGTGCCAGCAGTGCCGGCTCCTGCAATGAGCAGTTCTTC
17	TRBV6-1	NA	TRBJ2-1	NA	CASSESLAQFRQDEQFF	TGTGCCAGCAGTGAATCACTAGCCCAATTTCGGCAGGATGAGCAGTTCTTC
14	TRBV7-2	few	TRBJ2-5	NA	CASSLAGRGQTQYF	TGTGCCAGCAGCTTAGCGGGCAGGGGTCAGACCCAGTACTTC
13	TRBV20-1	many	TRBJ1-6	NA	CSARGPFNSPLHF	TGCAGTGCTAGGGGCCCTTTCAATTCACCCCTCCACTTT
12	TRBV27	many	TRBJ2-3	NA	CASSPPSDTQYF	TGTGCCAGCAGTCCCCCATCTGATACGCAGTATTTT
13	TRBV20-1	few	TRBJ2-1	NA	CSAPRRAYNEQFF	TGCAGTGCCCCTCGTAGGGCCTACAATGAGCAGTTCTTC
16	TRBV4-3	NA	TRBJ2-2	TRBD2	CASSPSGSIDTGELFF	TGCGCCAGCAGCCCTAGCGGGAGTATTGACACCGGGGAGCTGTTTTTT
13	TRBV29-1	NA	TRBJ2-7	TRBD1	CSGCDRQGYEQYF	TGCAGCGGTTGCGACCGACAGGGCTACGAGCAGTACTTC
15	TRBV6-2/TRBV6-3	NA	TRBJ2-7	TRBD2	CASSGGLATYNEQYF	TGTGCCAGCAGTGGGGGACTAGCGACCTACAATGAGCAGTACTTC
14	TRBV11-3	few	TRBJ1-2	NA	CASSLRGPDYGYTF	TGTGCCAGCAGCCTCAGAGGCCCAGACTATGGCTACACCTTC
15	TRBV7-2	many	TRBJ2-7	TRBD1	CASSLTADRGYEQYF	TGTGCCAGCAGCTTAACCGCGGACAGGGGTTACGAGCAGTACTTC
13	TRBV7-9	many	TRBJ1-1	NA	CASSLTGGTEAFF	TGTGCCAGCAGCTTAACGGGGGGCACTGAAGCTTTCTTT
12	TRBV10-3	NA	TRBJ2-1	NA	CAISEPFGEQFF	TGTGCCATCAGTGAACCGTTTGGGGAGCAGTTCTTC
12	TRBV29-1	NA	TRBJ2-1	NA	CSADGTHNEQFF	TGCAGTGCCGACGGGACCCACAATGAGCAGTTCTTC
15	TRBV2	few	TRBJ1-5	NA	CASSSPGPVNQPQHF	TGTGCCAGCAGTTCCCCGGGCCCCGTGAATCAGCCCCAGCATTTT
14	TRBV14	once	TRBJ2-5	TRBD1	CASSQVQGVGEQYF	TGTGCCAGCAGCCAAGTTCAGGGGGTTGGTGAGCAGTACTTC
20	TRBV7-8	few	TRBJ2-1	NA	CASSRSNRALSPSRGNEQFF	TGTGCCAGCAGCCGATCAAACCGGGCCCTATCACCTTCCAGAGGAAATGAGCAGTTCTTC
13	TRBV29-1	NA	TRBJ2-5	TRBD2	CSEQAGGPETQYF	TGCAGCGAACAAGCGGGAGGGCCGGAGACCCAGTACTTC
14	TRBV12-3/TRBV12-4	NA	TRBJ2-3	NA	CASNQRGPTDTQYF	TGTGCCAGCAACCAGCGAGGGCCCACAGATACGCAGTATTTT
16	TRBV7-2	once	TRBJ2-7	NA	CASSIGGAPGQEAQYF	TGTGCCAGCAGCATAGGTGGGGCTCCGGGGCAAGAAGCCCAGTACTTC
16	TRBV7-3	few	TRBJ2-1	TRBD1	CASSSTFGTGVNEQFF	TGTGCCAGCAGCTCAACATTCGGGACAGGCGTGAATGAGCAGTTCTTC
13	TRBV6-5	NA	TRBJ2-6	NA	CASIGSGANVLTF	TGTGCCAGCATAGGGTCTGGGGCCAACGTCCTGACTTTC
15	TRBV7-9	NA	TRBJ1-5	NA	CASSPGAGSDQPQHF	TGTGCCAGCAGCCCCGGGGCCGGATCCGATCAGCCCCAGCATTTT
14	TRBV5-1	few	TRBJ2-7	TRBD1	CASRAGQGGYEQYF	TGCGCCAGCAGGGCGGGACAGGGAGGATACGAGCAGTACTTC
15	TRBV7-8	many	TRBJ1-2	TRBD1	CASSPFGGQPYGYTF	TGTGCCAGCAGCCCGTTCGGGGGACAGCCCTATGGCTACACCTTC
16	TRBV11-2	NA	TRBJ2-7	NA	CASSYNGDENSYEQYF	TGTGCCAGCAGCTACAACGGGGACGAAAACTCCTACGAGCAGTACTTC